Listed below are T cell receptor beta chains from one sample, sequenced in a study of identical twins. MiXCR was run by TCRdb on the 5' RACE reads, yielding one entry per CDR3 protein. The sample carries approximately 600,000 distinct CDR3 sequences, about 7.6% recorded once. The sample was also linked to a second study, of yellow fever vaccine responses in identical twins.

Sequenced input: PBMCs. These TCRs come from a woman aged 18-29 years in good health. Each CDR3 is given with its conserved first and last residue. A D gene is named only where the DNA matches it firmly. Clone size appears in some rows only: once, few, many, or a class for an expanded clone.

j_call d_call clone_size v_call cdr3_aa cdr3_nt
TRBJ2-3 TRBD2 - TRBV9 CASSGLAGVSTDTQYF TGTGCCAGCAGCGGACTAGCGGGAGTTAGCACAGATACGCAGTATTTT
TRBJ2-5 - few TRBV4-1 CASSQEPPRGKETQYF TGCGCCAGCAGCCAAGAGCCCCCCAGGGGAAAGGAGACCCAGTACTTC
TRBJ2-2 - few TRBV6-5 CASSYNSLTGELFF TGTGCCAGCAGTTACAACAGCCTCACCGGGGAGCTGTTTTTT
TRBJ1-1 - many TRBV14 CASSQVSGANTEAFF TGTGCCAGCAGCCAAGTGTCGGGGGCAAACACTGAAGCTTTCTTT
TRBJ2-1 TRBD2 few TRBV5-1 CASSSRSSGGANEQFF TGCGCCAGCAGCTCCCGGTCTAGCGGGGGGGCCAATGAGCAGTTCTTC
TRBJ1-4 - many TRBV7-9 CASSWPSTTNEKLFF TGTGCCAGCAGCTGGCCTAGCACAACTAATGAAAAACTGTTTTTT
TRBJ2-1 TRBD2 - TRBV7-6 CASSLGTSRYNEQFF TGTGCCAGCAGCTTAGGGACTAGCCGATACAATGAGCAGTTCTTC
TRBJ2-5 - many TRBV5-1 CASSLEFETQYF TGCGCCAGCAGCTTGGAGTTTGAGACCCAGTACTTC
TRBJ1-2 - - TRBV12-5 CASGWNSGPGYGYTF TGTGCTAGTGGTTGGAACTCGGGGCCCGGCTATGGCTACACCTTC
TRBJ2-5 TRBD2 many TRBV29-1 CSVLLAGRGSQETQYF TGCAGCGTTTTACTAGCGGGACGGGGGTCCCAAGAGACCCAGTACTTC
TRBJ2-1 - many TRBV10-3 CAISEAPGPYNEQFF TGTGCCATCAGTGAGGCCCCCGGACCCTACAATGAGCAGTTCTTC
TRBJ2-1 TRBD2 few TRBV7-9 CATPGGNEQFF TGTGCCACCCCGGGGGGAAATGAGCAGTTCTTC
TRBJ2-7 - few TRBV4-1 CASSQDWQGGDEQYF TGCGCCAGCAGCCAAGATTGGCAGGGGGGCGACGAGCAGTACTTC
TRBJ2-3 - - TRBV2 CASSGDQKQNTQYF TGTGCCAGCAGTGGGGACCAGAAACAAAATACGCAGTATTTT
TRBJ2-5 TRBD2 - TRBV24-1 CATSDPQAGAQETQYF TGTGCCACCAGTGATCCCCAAGCGGGAGCCCAAGAGACCCAGTACTTC
TRBJ1-5 - few TRBV4-1 CASSQAQGGSNQPQHF TGCGCCAGCAGCCAAGCTCAGGGCGGTAGCAATCAGCCCCAGCATTTT